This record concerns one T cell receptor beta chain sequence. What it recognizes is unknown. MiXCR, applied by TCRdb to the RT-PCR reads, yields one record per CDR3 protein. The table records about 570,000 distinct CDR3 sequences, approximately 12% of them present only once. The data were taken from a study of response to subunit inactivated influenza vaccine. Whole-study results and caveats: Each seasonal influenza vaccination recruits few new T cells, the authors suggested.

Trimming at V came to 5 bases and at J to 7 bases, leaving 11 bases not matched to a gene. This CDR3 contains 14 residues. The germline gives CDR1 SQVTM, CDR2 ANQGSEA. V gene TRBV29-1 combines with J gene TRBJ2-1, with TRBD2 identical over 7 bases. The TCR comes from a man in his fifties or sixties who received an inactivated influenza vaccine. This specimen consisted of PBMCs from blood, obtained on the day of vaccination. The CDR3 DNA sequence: TGCAGCGTTCCCCCGGCGGGAGTTGTGAATGAGCAGTTCTTC. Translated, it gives CSVPPAGVVNEQFF.